This entry lists 22 T cell receptor beta chains sequenced from one sample in a study of vaccination effects on CD4 cells after COVID-19. Profiling relied on immunoSEQ multiplex PCR, and the TCRdb table lists in-frame clones only, not all of them. The sample carries over 10,000 clones, just under 75% recorded once. The antigens of these receptors remain unknown. In the ViraFEST assay, antigen-specific CD4+ clonotypes were identified by expansion after peptide-pool stimulation. Subsequent to roughly 9 days of culture, CD4+ T cells were isolated. The individual was infected with SARS-CoV-2 between March and December 2020, as confirmed by PCR. Participants were vaccinated with two doses of either the BNT162b2 or mRNA-1273 vaccine. Sequences were derived from CD4+ T cells from PBMCs cultured with HCoV-NL63 spike peptides, sampled after COVID-19 vaccination. These receptors all come from a human donor who had a prior SARS-CoV-2 infection.

This clone was observed a few times. At one end the junction does not follow the germline gene, possibly because of a read error. The chain recombines TRBV7-7 with TRBJ1-6, with 9 positions matching TRBD1. The CDR3 is 15 amino acids. From germline, CDR1 is SSHAT and CDR2 FNYEAQ (reference sequence). CDR3 nucleotides: TGTGCTAGCAGCCCGCGGGACAGGGATGATTCACCCCTCCACTTT. Translating it yields CASSPRDRDDSPLHF. The entire variable domain, with the rest obtained from reference TRBV7-7 and TRBJ1-6, is as follows: GAGVSQSPRYKVTKRGQDVTLRCDPISSHATLYWYQQALGQGPEFLTYFNYEAQPDKSGLPSDRFSAERPEGSISTLTIQRTEQRDSAMYRCASSPRDRDDSPLHFGNGTRLTVT.

The chain recombines TRBV7-2 with TRBJ1-4; maybe TRBD1 (6 bases). The CDR3 has 14 amino acids. Trimming removed 1 base at V and 3 bases at J, with 6 bases between. Germline V gene sequence: CDR1 SGHTA, CDR2 FQGNSA. The CDR3 loop is CASSLGTANEKLFF. The CDR3 nucleotides read TGTGCCAGCAGCTTAGGGACAGCTAATGAAAAACTGTTTTTT. Full variable domain (rest looked up from reference TRBV7-2 and TRBJ1-4): GAGVSQSPSNKVTEKGKDVELRCDPISGHTALYWYRQSLGQGLEFLIYFQGNSAPDKSGLPSDRFSAERTGGSVSTLTIQRTQQEDSAVYLCASSLGTANEKLFFGSGTQLSVL.

The gene calls are TRBV7-9 and TRBJ1-2, with TRBD1 as a possible D gene (5 bases). The CDR3 runs to 13 residues. Germline values: CDR1 SEHNR, CDR2 FQNEAQ (reference sequence). V was cut by 8 bases and J by 4 bases, with 14 bases left in between. CDR3 residues: CASGIQDTYGYTF. The CDR3, as DNA: TGTGCCAGCGGGATACAGGATACCTATGGCTACACCTTC. Full variable domain (remainder filled in from reference TRBV7-9 and TRBJ1-2): DTGVSQNPRHKITKRGQNVTFRCDPISEHNRLYWYRQTLGQGPEFLTYFQNEAQLEKSRLLSDRFSAERPKGSFSTLEIQRTEQGDSAMYLCASGIQDTYGYTFGSGTRLTVV.

Only a few counts were recorded for this clone. The rearrangement links TRBV4-3 to TRBJ2-5; weak D call: TRBD1 (6 bases). Germline V gives CDR1 LGHNA, CDR2 YSLEER. This CDR3 contains 15 residues. Between the trimmed V and J ends, which lost 0 bases and 5 bases, there was a span of 13 bases. CDR3: CASSQDQHGGETQYF. CDR3 nucleotides: TGCGCCAGCAGCCAAGATCAGCATGGGGGCGAGACCCAGTACTTC.

In this sample, this clone is large (0.1 to 1%). CDR3 coding DNA: TGTGCCATCAGTGAGGGGGGGAAACATACGCAGTATTTT. It is translated as CAISEGGKHTQYF. The gene calls are TRBV10-3 and TRBJ2-3; maybe TRBD2 (6 bases). V lost 2 bases and J 7 bases, leaving 10 bases between the germline ends. From germline, CDR1 is ENHRY and CDR2 SYGVKD. This CDR3 region has 13 residues.

This clone has a single count. The chain employs TRBV9 and TRBJ2-1, with D possibly being TRBD1 (6 bases). Germline V gene sequence: CDR1 SGDLS, CDR2 YYNGEE. Trimming pared 0 bases from V and 10 bases from J, leaving 17 bases between. This CDR3 spans 15 amino acids. Here the CDR3 DNA reads TGTGCCAGCAGCGTAGTAGGTGGGACAAAAAACGAGCAGTTCTTC. Residues: CASSVVGGTKNEQFF.

V gene TRBV15 combines with J gene TRBJ2-7; 10 bases line up with TRBD2. Germline V CDR1 and CDR2: LNHNV, YYDKDF (reference sequence). The junction had 7 bases not matched to a gene; V was cut back by 4 bases and J by 4 bases. There are 15 residues in the CDR3. The CDR3 is CATSTPSGSMYEQYF. The CDR3 DNA reads as TGTGCCACCAGCACACCTAGCGGGAGTATGTACGAGCAGTACTTC.

The rearrangement uses TRBV29-1 and TRBJ2-5; a weak D match, TRBD1 (6 bases). This CDR3 is built from 12 residues. Trimming removed 7 bases at V and 0 bases at J, with 9 bases between. Germline values: CDR1 SQVTM, CDR2 ANQGSEA. The CDR3 region has the DNA TGCAGCGGCAACAGGGACCAAGAGACCCAGTACTTC. It yields the protein CSGNRDQETQYF.

This chain uses TRBV5-5 with TRBJ2-7; TRBD1 might be the D (7 bases). Germline CDR1 SGHKS, CDR2 YYEKEE (reference sequence). V lost 4 bases to trimming and J lost 2 bases, with 19 bases between them. The CDR3 consists of 16 residues. DNA for the CDR3: TGTGCCAGCAGCGCCCCCCCTTCAGGGGGGCCCTACGAGCAGTACTTC. Translation: CASSAPPSGGPYEQYF.

The chain joins TRBV5-6 to TRBJ2-7; no definite D call. Germline V gene data show CDR1 as SGHDT and CDR2 as YYEEEE. This CDR3 contains 14 residues. V was pared by 4 bases and J by 5 bases, with 16 bases between. The chain's CDR3 is CASSKIWQSHEQYF. The CDR3 coding sequence is TGTGCCAGCAGCAAAATCTGGCAGTCCCACGAGCAGTACTTC. The whole variable domain, remainder taken from reference TRBV5-6 and TRBJ2-7, is DAGVTQSPTHLIKTRGQQVTLRCSPKSGHDTVSWYQQALGQGPQFIFQYYEEEERQRGNFPDRFSGHQFPNYSSELNVNALLLGDSALYLCASSKIWQSHEQYFGPGTRLTVT.

The chain joins TRBV2 to TRBJ1-2; TRBD1 is a possible D gene (6 bases). The length of the CDR3 is 14 residues. The ends were cut back, 3 bases at V and 4 bases at J, with 12 bases in the middle. Germline lookup yields CDR1 SNHLY and CDR2 FYNNEI. The CDR3 sequence: CASSEGASGYGYTF. CDR3 DNA: TGTGCCAGCAGTGAGGGGGCCTCGGGCTATGGCTACACCTTC.

This chain links TRBV24-1 with TRBJ1-4; the match to TRBD1 covers 11 bases. Germline lookup yields CDR1 KGHDR and CDR2 SFDVKD. The CDR3 is made up of 19 amino acids. With 1 base clipped from V and 2 bases from J, the junction kept 8 bases outside the gene matches. The CDR3 protein is CATSDLGQGAPLTNEKLFF. Written as DNA, the CDR3 is TGTGCCACCAGTGATTTAGGACAGGGGGCCCCCCTCACTAATGAAAAACTGTTTTTT.

CDR3 bases: TGTGCCAGCAGCTTAGAGATACAGCCCAATCAGCCCCAGCATTTT. Protein sequence: CASSLEIQPNQPQHF. The V call is TRBV7-8, the J call TRBJ1-5; D not certain. With 1 base removed from V and 3 bases from J, the gap between germline ends came to 10 bases. From germline, CDR1 is SGHVS and CDR2 FQNEAQ. The length of the CDR3 is 15 residues.

This chain uses TRBV9 with TRBJ1-1, with D possibly TRBD1 on 6 matching bases. The CDR3 consists of 15 residues. Trimming took 0 bases from V and 1 from J, leaving 10 bases between them. CDR1 and CDR2 (germline): SGDLS, YYNGEE. CDR3 bases: TGTGCCAGCAGCGTAGGGTGGGGGGCGAACACTGAAGCTTTCTTT. Its translation is CASSVGWGANTEAFF.

The rearrangement joins TRBV5-4 to TRBJ2-5; the D gene is possibly TRBD1 (5 bases). The V end lost 0 bases, the J end lost 1 base, and 7 bases lay between the germline ends. CDR3 length equals 14 residues. Germline assignment: CDR1 SGHNT and CDR2 YYREEE (reference sequence). The CDR3 sequence: CASSLADSQETQYF. Written as DNA, the CDR3 is TGTGCCAGCAGCTTGGCCGACAGCCAAGAGACCCAGTACTTC.

Concerning this clone: The junction does not match germline at one end; this may be a read error. The chain has TRBV7-9 and TRBJ1-2, with unresolved D. Germline V gene sequence: CDR1 SEHNR, CDR2 FQNEAQ (reference sequence). The CDR3 extends over 14 amino acids. The CDR3 bases are TGTGCCAGCACCTTACAAGGCGGGAACTATGGCTACACCTTC. Its protein product is CASTLQGGNYGYTF.

The chain couples TRBV5-5 to TRBJ2-3; D call uncertain. CDR3 length equals 15 residues. Germline CDR1 SGHKS, CDR2 YYEKEE (reference sequence). Trimming shortened V by 0 bases and J by 10 bases, and 18 bases separated the two germline ends. Written as DNA, the CDR3 is TGTGCCAGCAGCTTGGGGCTAGAACAGCTTTATGCGCAGTATTTT. It specifies CASSLGLEQLYAQYF.

The rearrangement links TRBV30 to TRBJ2-3; TRBD1 might be the D (6 bases). The V gene's germline CDR1 is GTSNPN and CDR2 SVGIG (reference sequence). The CDR3 covers 14 residues. Deletions cut 5 bases from V and 2 bases from J, with 14 bases between. The CDR3 region is CAWPGQPATDTQYF. CDR3 DNA sequence: TGTGCCTGGCCCGGACAGCCCGCCACAGATACGCAGTATTTT.

The chain links TRBV2 to TRBJ2-1; perhaps TRBD1 as D (6 bases). Germline V gene data show CDR1 as SNHLY and CDR2 as FYNNEI. The CDR3 is 14 residues long. V was cut by 2 bases and J by 6 bases, with 11 bases left in between. The CDR3 DNA reads TGTGCCAGCAGTGAATCTAGGACAGTCAATGAGCAGTTCTTC. This codes for CASSESRTVNEQFF. Full variable domain (remainder filled in from reference TRBV2 and TRBJ2-1): EPEVTQTPSHQVTQMGQEVILRCVPISNHLYFYWYRQILGQKVEFLVSFYNNEISEKSEIFDDQFSVERPDGSNFTLKIRSTKLEDSAMYFCASSESRTVNEQFFGPGTRLTVL.

V is TRBV18 and J is TRBJ1-2; 7 bases fit TRBD1. Looked up from germline, CDR1 is KGHSH and CDR2 is LQKENI. The CDR3 extends over 15 amino acids. The junction had 9 bases not matched to a gene; V was cut back by 4 bases and J by 4 bases. The CDR3 region is CASSLGPGQSYGYTF. CDR3 in DNA: TGTGCCAGCTCACTCGGACCGGGACAGTCCTATGGCTACACCTTC.

This chain uses TRBV25-1 with TRBJ1-1; the D is unclear. Trimming removed 6 bases at V and 7 bases at J, with 15 bases between. CDR3 length: 13 amino acids. Per the germline V gene, CDR1 is MGHDK and CDR2 is SYGVNS. The CDR3: CASSRGNTVEAFF. The CDR3, as DNA: TGTGCCAGCAGCAGAGGAAACACAGTTGAAGCTTTCTTT.

The chain couples TRBV9 to TRBJ2-3; possible D gene TRBD1, 5 bases. Germline V gives CDR1 SGDLS, CDR2 YYNGEE. The V end lost 0 bases, the J end lost 5 bases, and 13 bases lay between the germline ends. This CDR3 is built from 15 residues. DNA for the CDR3: TGTGCCAGCAGCGTAGAATTGGGGCGTGGAGATACGCAGTATTTT. It specifies CASSVELGRGDTQYF.